This T cell receptor (beta chain) derives from a study of T cell repertoires in cytomegalovirus infection. Trimming removed 4 bases from V and 5 bases from J, with 11 bases in between. From germline, CDR1 is SGHDN and CDR2 FVKESK. This CDR3 is built from 14 residues. MiXCR, applied by TCRdb to the reads, yields one record per CDR3 protein. The repertoire holds about 450,000 distinct CDR3 sequences, with approximately 30% as singletons. This chain links TRBV14 with TRBJ2-2; maybe TRBD1 (6 bases). The TCR sequence derives from a human donor in good health (CMV status not recorded). Some clones in this sample may be carry-over from other donors' samples. What was sequenced was PBMCs. CDR3 protein: CASSLGHLTGELFF. The DNA for the CDR3 is TGTGCCAGCAGCCTGGGACACCTGACCGGGGAGCTGTTTTTT.